A selection of T cell receptor beta chains follows, all from one sample in a study of Graves' ophthalmopathy and Graves' hyperthyroidism. TCRdb processed the multiplex PCR reads anew with MiXCR; each CDR3 protein has one entry. Of about 740,000 distinct CDR3 sequences in the sample, 40% were seen once. Sequenced input: peripheral blood. The receptors come from an adult man with Graves' ophthalmopathy. CDR3s include the opening cysteine and the closing phenylalanine or tryptophan. The D gene is left open where the match is weak. Clone size, where shown, is once, few, many, or a class for clones that have expanded.

J | D | size | V | CDR3 | DNA
TRBJ1-2 | TRBD1 | . | TRBV29-1 | CSVDRGTGGGYGYTF | TGCAGCGTCGACCGCGGGACAGGGGGCGGCTATGGCTACACCTTC
TRBJ1-6 | . | . | TRBV10-3 | CAISIGNGPSPLHF | TGTGCCATCAGTATCGGGAATGGGCCGTCACCCCTCCACTTT
TRBJ2-2 | . | . | TRBV9 | CASSTLQGGVGELFF | TGTGCCAGCAGCACCCTCCAGGGAGGCGTCGGGGAGCTGTTTTTT
TRBJ1-1 | . | . | TRBV2 | CASSEGGFEAFF | TGTGCCAGCAGTGAAGGGGGATTTGAAGCTTTCTTT
TRBJ2-7 | TRBD1 | few | TRBV5-1 | CASSLRQGHYEQYF | TGCGCCAGCAGCCTTAGACAGGGGCACTACGAGCAGTACTTC
TRBJ1-5 | TRBD1 | many | TRBV19 | CASSPGVTGSNQPQHF | TGTGCCAGTAGTCCTGGAGTGACAGGGAGCAATCAGCCCCAGCATTTT
TRBJ1-5 | . | . | TRBV25-1 | CACSEWGIDQPQHF | TGTGCCTGCAGTGAATGGGGCATCGATCAGCCCCAGCATTTT
TRBJ1-1 | TRBD1 | once | TRBV7-3 | CASSRDRGRGGAFF | TGTGCCAGCAGCCGGGACAGGGGGCGAGGAGGAGCTTTCTTT
TRBJ1-1 | TRBD1 | few | TRBV20-1 | CSARPWTGGVSTEAFF | TGCAGTGCTAGACCCTGGACAGGGGGCGTGAGCACTGAAGCTTTCTTT
TRBJ2-7 | TRBD2 | few | TRBV12-3/TRBV12-4 | CASSSTSGNEQYF | TGTGCCAGCAGTTCCACTAGCGGGAACGAGCAGTACTTC
TRBJ1-2 | TRBD1 | many | TRBV19 | CASSSRQGNYGYTF | TGTGCCAGTAGTAGCCGACAGGGGAACTATGGCTACACCTTC
TRBJ2-5 | . | . | TRBV10-3 | CAISVEAHGHPSYF | TGTGCCATCAGCGTTGAAGCCCACGGACACCCCTCGTACTTC
TRBJ1-4 | . | many | TRBV6-5 | CASSYSRNEKLFF | TGTGCCAGCAGTTACTCCCGAAATGAAAAACTGTTTTTT
TRBJ1-2 | TRBD1 | many | TRBV2 | CASRHRGPDGYTF | TGTGCCAGCAGGCACAGGGGGCCGGATGGCTACACCTTC
TRBJ2-7 | . | many | TRBV15 | CATSRDSSGEQYF | TGTGCCACCAGCAGAGATTCGTCGGGCGAGCAGTACTTC
TRBJ1-1 | . | many | TRBV7-9 | CASSQEMGNTEAFF | TGTGCCAGCAGCCAAGAGATGGGGAACACTGAAGCTTTCTTT
TRBJ2-5 | . | many | TRBV7-2 | CASSLGSLETQYF | TGTGCCAGCAGCTTGGGCTCCTTGGAGACCCAGTACTTC
TRBJ1-5 | TRBD1 | many | TRBV5-5 | CASSLVTGIQPQHF | TGTGCCAGCAGCTTGGTGACAGGGATTCAGCCCCAGCATTTT